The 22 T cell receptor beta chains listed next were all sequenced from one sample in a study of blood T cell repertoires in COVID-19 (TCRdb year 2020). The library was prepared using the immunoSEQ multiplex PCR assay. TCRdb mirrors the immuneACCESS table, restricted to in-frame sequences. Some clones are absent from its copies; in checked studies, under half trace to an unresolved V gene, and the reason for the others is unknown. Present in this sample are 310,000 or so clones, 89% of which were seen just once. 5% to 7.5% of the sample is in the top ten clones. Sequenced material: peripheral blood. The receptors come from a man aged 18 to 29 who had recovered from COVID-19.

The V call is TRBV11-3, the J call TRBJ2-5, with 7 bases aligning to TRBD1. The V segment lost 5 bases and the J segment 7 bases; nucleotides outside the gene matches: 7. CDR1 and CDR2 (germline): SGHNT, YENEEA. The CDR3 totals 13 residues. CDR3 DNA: TGTGCCAGCAGCGAGACAGGGTTGGGGACCCAGTACTTC. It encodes CASSETGLGTQYF.

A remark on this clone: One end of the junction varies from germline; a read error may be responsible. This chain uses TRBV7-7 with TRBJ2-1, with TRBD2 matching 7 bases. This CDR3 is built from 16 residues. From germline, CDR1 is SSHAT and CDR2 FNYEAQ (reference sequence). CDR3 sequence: CASSPTSSGGHNEQFF. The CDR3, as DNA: TGTGCTAGCAGCCCAACTTCTAGCGGCGGGCACAATGAGCAGTTCTTC.

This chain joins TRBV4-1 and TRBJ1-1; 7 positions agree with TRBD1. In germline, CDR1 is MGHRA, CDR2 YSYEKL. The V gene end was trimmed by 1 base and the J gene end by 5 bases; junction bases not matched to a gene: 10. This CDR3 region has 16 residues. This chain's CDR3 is CASSQGRGGQVTEAFF. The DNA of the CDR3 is TGCGCCAGCAGCCAAGGTCGGGGAGGACAGGTTACTGAAGCTTTCTTT.

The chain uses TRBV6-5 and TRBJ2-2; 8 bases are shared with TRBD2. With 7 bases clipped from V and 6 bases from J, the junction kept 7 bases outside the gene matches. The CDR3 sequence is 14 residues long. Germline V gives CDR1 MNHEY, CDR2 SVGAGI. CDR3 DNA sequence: TGTGCCAGCATCACGGGGGGGGTACCCGGGGAGCTGTTTTTT. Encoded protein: CASITGGVPGELFF.

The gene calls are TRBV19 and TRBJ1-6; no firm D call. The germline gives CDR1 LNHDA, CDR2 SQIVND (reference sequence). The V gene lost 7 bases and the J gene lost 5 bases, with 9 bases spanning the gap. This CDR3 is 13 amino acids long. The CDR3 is CASTDTDNSPLHF. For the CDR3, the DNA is TGTGCCAGTACCGACACAGATAATTCACCCCTCCACTTT. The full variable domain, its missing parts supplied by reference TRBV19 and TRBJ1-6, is DGGITQSPKYLFRKEGQNVTLSCEQNLNHDAMYWYRQDPGQGLRLIYYSQIVNDFQKGDIAEGYSVSREKKESFPLTVTSAQKNPTAFYLCASTDTDNSPLHFGNGTRLTVT.

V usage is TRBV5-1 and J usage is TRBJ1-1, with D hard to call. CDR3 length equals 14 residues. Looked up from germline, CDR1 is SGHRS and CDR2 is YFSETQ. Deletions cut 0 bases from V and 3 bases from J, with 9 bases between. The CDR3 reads CASSLELRDTEAFF. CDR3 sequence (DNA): TGCGCCAGCAGCTTGGAGCTTCGGGACACTGAAGCTTTCTTT.

Here the CDR3 DNA reads TGTGCCAGCAGTCCATACTCCGGGTCGCGAGAAAATGAGCAGTTCTTC. Translation: CASSPYSGSRENEQFF. J is TRBJ2-1 and V is TRBV27; unclear D gene. The V gene lost 5 bases and the J gene lost 7 bases, with 21 bases spanning the gap. CDR3 length: 16 amino acids. Germline loops: CDR1 MNHEY, CDR2 SMNVEV (reference sequence).

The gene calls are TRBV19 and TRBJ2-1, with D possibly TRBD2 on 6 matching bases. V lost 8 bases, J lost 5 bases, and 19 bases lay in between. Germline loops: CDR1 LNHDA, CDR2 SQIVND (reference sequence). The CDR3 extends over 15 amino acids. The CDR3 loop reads CASGSVAGSHNEQFF. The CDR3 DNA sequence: TGTGCCAGTGGTTCGGTGGCCGGGAGCCACAATGAGCAGTTCTTC.

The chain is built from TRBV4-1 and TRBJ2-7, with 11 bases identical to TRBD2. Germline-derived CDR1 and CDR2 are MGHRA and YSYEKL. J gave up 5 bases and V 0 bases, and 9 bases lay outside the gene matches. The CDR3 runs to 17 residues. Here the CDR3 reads CASSQDIVLAGDHEQYF. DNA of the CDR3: TGCGCCAGCAGCCAAGATATAGTACTAGCGGGAGATCACGAGCAGTACTTC.

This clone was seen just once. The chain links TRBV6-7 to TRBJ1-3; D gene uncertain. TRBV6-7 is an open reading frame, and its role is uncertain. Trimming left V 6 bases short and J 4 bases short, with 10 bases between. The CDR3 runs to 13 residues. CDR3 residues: CASSNTPGNTIYF. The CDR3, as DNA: TGTGCCAGCAGCAATACACCGGGAAACACCATATATTTT.

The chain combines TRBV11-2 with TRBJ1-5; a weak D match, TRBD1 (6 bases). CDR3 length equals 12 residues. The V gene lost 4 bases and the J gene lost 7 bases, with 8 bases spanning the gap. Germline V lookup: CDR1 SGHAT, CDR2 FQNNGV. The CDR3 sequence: CASSSQGQPQHF. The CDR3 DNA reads TGTGCCAGCAGCTCTCAGGGGCAGCCCCAGCATTTT.

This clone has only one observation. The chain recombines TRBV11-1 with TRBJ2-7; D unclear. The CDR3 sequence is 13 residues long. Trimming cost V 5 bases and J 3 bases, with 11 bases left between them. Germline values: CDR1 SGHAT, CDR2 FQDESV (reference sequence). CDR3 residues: CASSPAQRYEQYF. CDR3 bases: TGTGCCAGCAGCCCCGCCCAGCGCTACGAGCAGTACTTC.

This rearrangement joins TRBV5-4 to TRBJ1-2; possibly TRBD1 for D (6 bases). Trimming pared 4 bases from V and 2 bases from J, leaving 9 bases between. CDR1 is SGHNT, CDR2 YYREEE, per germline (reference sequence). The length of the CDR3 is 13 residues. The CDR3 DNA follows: TGTGCCAGCAGCGGGGGCCTAAACTATGGCTACACCTTC. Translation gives CASSGGLNYGYTF.

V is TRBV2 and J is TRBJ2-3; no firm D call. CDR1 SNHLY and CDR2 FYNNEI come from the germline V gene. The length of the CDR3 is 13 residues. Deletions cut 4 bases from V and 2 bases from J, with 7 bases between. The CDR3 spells CASSVSYTDTQYF. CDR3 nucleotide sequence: TGTGCCAGCAGTGTATCGTACACAGATACGCAGTATTTT. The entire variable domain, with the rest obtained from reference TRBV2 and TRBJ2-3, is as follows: EPEVTQTPSHQVTQMGQEVILRCVPISNHLYFYWYRQILGQKVEFLVSFYNNEISEKSEIFDDQFSVERPDGSNFTLKIRSTKLEDSAMYFCASSVSYTDTQYFGPGTRLTVL.

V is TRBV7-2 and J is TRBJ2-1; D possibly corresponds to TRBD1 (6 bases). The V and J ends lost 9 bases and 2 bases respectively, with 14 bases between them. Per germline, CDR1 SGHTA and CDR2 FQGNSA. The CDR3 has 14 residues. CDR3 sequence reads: CASEGGATYNEQFF. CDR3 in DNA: TGTGCCAGTGAAGGGGGTGCGACCTACAATGAGCAGTTCTTC.

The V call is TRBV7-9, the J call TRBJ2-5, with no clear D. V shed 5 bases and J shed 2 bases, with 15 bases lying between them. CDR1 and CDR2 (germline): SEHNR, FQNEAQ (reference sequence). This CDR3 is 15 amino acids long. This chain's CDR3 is CASSENLDGQETQYF. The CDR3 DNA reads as TGTGCCAGCAGCGAAAATCTAGACGGTCAAGAGACCCAGTACTTC.

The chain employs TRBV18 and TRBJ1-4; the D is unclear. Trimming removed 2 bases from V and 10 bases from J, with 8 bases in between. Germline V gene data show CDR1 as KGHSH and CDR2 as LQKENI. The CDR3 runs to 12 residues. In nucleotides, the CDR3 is TGTGCCAGCTCACCAGACGAGGGAAAACTGTTTTTT. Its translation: CASSPDEGKLFF.

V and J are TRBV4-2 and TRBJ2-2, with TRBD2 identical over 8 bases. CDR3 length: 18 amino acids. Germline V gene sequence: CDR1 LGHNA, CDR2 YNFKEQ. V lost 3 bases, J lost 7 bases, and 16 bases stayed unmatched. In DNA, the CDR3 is TGTGCCAGCAGCCATGATGCGGGGGGCCCTGGGGTCATCGGGGAGCTGTTTTTT. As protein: CASSHDAGGPGVIGELFF.

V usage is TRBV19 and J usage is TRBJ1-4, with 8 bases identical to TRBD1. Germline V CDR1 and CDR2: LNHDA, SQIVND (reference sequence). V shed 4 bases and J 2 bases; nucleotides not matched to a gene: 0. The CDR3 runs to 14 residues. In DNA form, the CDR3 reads TGTGCCAGTAGTAGACAGGGGACTAATGAAAAACTGTTTTTT. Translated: CASSRQGTNEKLFF. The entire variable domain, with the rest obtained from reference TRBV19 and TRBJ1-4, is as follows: DGGITQSPKYLFRKEGQNVTLSCEQNLNHDAMYWYRQDPGQGLRLIYYSQIVNDFQKGDIAEGYSVSREKKESFPLTVTSAQKNPTAFYLCASSRQGTNEKLFFGSGTQLSVL.

The CDR3 DNA follows: TGTGCCAGCGGACGGGACAGGGGACGCAATGAGCAGTTCTTC. Its translation: CASGRDRGRNEQFF. The rearrangement uses TRBV2 and TRBJ2-1; the match to TRBD1 covers 10 bases. The CDR3 sequence is 14 residues long. The germline CDR1 and CDR2 sequences are SNHLY and FYNNEI. J was trimmed by 6 bases and V by 8 bases; bases with no gene match: 7.

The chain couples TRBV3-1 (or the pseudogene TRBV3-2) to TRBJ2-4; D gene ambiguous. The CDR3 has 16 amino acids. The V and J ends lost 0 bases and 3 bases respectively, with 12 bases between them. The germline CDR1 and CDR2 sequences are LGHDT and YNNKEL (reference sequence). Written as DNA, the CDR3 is TGTGCCAGCAGCCAAGACCCCGGGTACGGCAAAAACATTCAGTACTTC. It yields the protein CASSQDPGYGKNIQYF.

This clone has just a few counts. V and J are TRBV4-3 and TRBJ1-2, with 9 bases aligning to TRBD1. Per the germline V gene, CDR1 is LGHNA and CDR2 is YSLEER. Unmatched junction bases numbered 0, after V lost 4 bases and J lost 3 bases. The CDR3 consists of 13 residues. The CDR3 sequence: CASSRTGDYGYTF. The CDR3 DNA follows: TGCGCCAGCAGCCGGACAGGGGACTATGGCTACACCTTC.